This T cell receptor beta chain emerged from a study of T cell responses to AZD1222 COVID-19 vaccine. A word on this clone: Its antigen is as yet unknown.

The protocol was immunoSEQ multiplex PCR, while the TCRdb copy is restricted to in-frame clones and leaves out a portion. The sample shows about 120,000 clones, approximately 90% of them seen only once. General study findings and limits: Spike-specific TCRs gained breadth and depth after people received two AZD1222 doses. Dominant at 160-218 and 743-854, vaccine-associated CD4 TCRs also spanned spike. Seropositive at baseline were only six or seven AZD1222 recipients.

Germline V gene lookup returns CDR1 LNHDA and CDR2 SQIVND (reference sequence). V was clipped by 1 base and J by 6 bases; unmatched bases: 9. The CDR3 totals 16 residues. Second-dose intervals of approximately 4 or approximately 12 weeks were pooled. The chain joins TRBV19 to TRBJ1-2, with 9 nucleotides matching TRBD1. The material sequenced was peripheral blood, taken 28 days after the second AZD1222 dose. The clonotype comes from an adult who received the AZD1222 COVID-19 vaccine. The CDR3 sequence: CASSIGYRGRPNGYTF. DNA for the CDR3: TGTGCCAGTAGTATAGGCTACAGGGGGCGACCAAATGGCTACACCTTC.